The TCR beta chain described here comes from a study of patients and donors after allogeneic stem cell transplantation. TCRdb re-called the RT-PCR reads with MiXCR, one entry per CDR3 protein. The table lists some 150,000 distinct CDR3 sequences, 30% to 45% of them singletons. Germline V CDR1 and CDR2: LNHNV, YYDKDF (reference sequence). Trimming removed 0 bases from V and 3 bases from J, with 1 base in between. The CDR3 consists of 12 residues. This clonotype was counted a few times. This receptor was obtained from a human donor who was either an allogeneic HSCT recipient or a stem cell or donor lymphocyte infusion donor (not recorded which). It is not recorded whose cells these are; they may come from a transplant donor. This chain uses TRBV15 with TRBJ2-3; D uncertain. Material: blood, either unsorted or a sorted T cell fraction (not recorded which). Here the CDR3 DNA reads TGTGCCACCAGCAGAGAAACAGATACGCAGTATTTT. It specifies CATSRETDTQYF.